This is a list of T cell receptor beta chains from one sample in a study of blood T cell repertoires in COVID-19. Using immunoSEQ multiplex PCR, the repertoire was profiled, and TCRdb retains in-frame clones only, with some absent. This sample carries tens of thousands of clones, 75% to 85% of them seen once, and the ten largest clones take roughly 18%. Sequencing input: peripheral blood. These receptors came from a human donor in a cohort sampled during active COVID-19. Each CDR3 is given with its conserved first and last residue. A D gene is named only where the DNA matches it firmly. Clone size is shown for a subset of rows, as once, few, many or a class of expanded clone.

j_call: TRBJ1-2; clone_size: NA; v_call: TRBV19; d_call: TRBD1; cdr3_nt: TGTGCCAGTAGCCTCAGGTCGGGACAGATCTATGGCTACACCTTC; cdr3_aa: CASSLRSGQIYGYTF
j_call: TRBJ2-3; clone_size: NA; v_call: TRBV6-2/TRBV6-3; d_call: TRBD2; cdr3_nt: TGTGCCAGCAGCCCGGGACTAGCGTCTTCCGATACGCAGTATTTT; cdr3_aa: CASSPGLASSDTQYF
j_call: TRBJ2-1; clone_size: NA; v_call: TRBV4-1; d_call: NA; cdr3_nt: TGCGCCAGCACACCACCGAGCGGCACTGAGCAGTTCTTC; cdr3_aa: CASTPPSGTEQFF
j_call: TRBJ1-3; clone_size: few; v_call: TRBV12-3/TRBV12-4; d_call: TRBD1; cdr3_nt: TGTGCCAGCAGTCCGGGACAGTGGAACACCATATATTTT; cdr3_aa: CASSPGQWNTIYF
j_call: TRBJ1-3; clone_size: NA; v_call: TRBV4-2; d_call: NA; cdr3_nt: TGTGCCAGCAGCCAAGAAACGCCCGGGTCTGGAAACACCATATATTTT; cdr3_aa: CASSQETPGSGNTIYF
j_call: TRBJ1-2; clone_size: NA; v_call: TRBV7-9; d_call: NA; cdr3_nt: TGTGCCAGCAGCACAACCGACAGCTCCCCTGGCTACACCTTC; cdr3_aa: CASSTTDSSPGYTF
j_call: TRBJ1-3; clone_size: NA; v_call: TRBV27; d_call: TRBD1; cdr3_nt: TGTGCCACCTCTCGGACAGGGTTTACTGGAAACACCATATATTTT; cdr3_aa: CATSRTGFTGNTIYF
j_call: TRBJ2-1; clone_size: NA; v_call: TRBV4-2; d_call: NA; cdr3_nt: TGTGCCAGCACCCAAGGGGGGGGGTCCTACAATGAGCAGTTCTTC; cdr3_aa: CASTQGGGSYNEQFF
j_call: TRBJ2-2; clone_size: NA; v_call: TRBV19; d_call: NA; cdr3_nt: TGTGCCAGTCGCCGAACTAACACCGGGGAGCTGTTTTTT; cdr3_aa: CASRRTNTGELFF
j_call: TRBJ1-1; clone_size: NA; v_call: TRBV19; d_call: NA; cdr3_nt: TGTGCCAGTAGTACACAGGGCCCCGGGGGGGCTTTCTTT; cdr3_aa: CASSTQGPGGAFF
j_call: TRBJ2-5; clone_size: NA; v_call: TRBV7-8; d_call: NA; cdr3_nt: TGTGCCAGCAGCCTCGGATTGACAGGACAAGAGACCCAGTACTTC; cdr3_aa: CASSLGLTGQETQYF